This is a list of T cell receptor beta chains from one sample in a study of early T cells in non-severe SARS-CoV-2 infection. One entry per CDR3 protein, called by TCRdb with MiXCR from the 5' RACE reads. The sample includes 65,000 to 90,000 distinct CDR3 sequences, 9% to 15% of them seen just once. The material sequenced was whole blood. The receptors stem from an adult who was a healthcare worker with PCR-confirmed SARS-CoV-2 infection or an uninfected control (not recorded which). Both conserved end residues are part of each CDR3. Fields, in order: V gene, J gene, clone size, D gene, CDR3 DNA, CDR3 protein. D genes are given only for firm matches. Clone size is not always given. Where it is, it says once, few, many or a class for expanded clones.

TRBV5-1	TRBJ2-1	once	TRBD1	TGCGCCAGCAGCCGAATCGGGACAGCTAACAATGAGCAGTTCTTC	CASSRIGTANNEQFF
TRBV29-1	TRBJ2-7	-	-	TGCAGCGTTGGACAGTCCTACGAGCAGTACTTC	CSVGQSYEQYF
TRBV7-8	TRBJ2-3	many	-	TGTGCCAGCAGCTTTGTTATGGTGGGGGGACGCACAGATACGCAGTATTTT	CASSFVMVGGRTDTQYF
TRBV12-3/TRBV12-4	TRBJ2-5	many	TRBD2	TGTGCCAGCAGTTTTTCTAGCGGGGGGAGGGAGACCCAGTACTTC	CASSFSSGGRETQYF
TRBV9	TRBJ2-7	-	-	TGTGCCAGCAGCGTGGGGGATTGGCCTTCCGAGCAGTACTTC	CASSVGDWPSEQYF
TRBV12-3/TRBV12-4	TRBJ2-2	-	TRBD2	TGTGCCAGCAGTCCACTCGGGGGGGCCGCATCGAACACCGGGGAGCTGTTTTTT	CASSPLGGAASNTGELFF
TRBV27	TRBJ2-7	many	-	TGTGCCAGCAGTTTCGTCGCGGGAAGCTCCTACGAGCAGTACTTC	CASSFVAGSSYEQYF
TRBV6-5	TRBJ1-1	few	-	TGTGCCAGCAGTTACGAGGCGGGTAGAAGGACTGAAGCTTTCTTT	CASSYEAGRRTEAFF
TRBV2	TRBJ2-5	few	TRBD2	TGTGCCAGCAGTGAGGGGAGCGGGAGTGAGACCCAGTACTTC	CASSEGSGSETQYF
TRBV7-7	TRBJ2-5	-	-	TGTGCTAGCAGCTTCTCGGGACACGGAGAGACCCAGTACTTC	CASSFSGHGETQYF
TRBV20-1	TRBJ1-1	-	TRBD1	TGCAGTGCTAGAGATACAGGGGGCGGCACTGAAGCTTTCTTT	CSARDTGGGTEAFF
TRBV7-7	TRBJ2-2	many	-	TGTGCTAGCAGTCGTGACAGACACTCGGAGCTGTTTTTT	CASSRDRHSELFF
TRBV3-1	TRBJ2-7	-	-	TGTGCCAGCAGCCGACTACCGGACTACGAGCAGTACTTC	CASSRLPDYEQYF
TRBV2	TRBJ1-2	-	-	TGTGCCAGCAGTGAAATGTCGGGCTACTATGGCTACACCTTC	CASSEMSGYYGYTF
TRBV7-9	TRBJ2-2	-	-	TGTGCCCCCGGATCTGCCCCAACCGGGGAGCTGTTTTTT	CAPGSAPTGELFF
TRBV12-3/TRBV12-4	TRBJ1-4	-	-	TGTGCCAGCAGTTTAGGATGGCCAGGGAAAAAACTGTTTTTT	CASSLGWPGKKLFF
TRBV9	TRBJ2-3	few	TRBD2	TGTGCCAGCAGCGTACGGCGCGAGACTAGCGGGGGGGCGCAGTATTTT	CASSVRRETSGGAQYF
TRBV7-3	TRBJ2-1	-	TRBD2	TGTGCCAGCAGCTTACGACCCCGGGCGGGAGTAAATGAGCAGTTCTTC	CASSLRPRAGVNEQFF
TRBV7-7	TRBJ2-3	many	-	TGTGCTAGCAGCTCCGGACTTTTCACAGATACGCAGTATTTT	CASSSGLFTDTQYF
TRBV29-1	TRBJ1-1	-	-	TGCAGCGCTTCCAACACTGAAGCTTTCTTT	CSASNTEAFF
TRBV11-2	TRBJ1-5	many	-	TGTGCCAGCAGCACTAGTGGGACAAGCAATCAGCCCCAGCATTTT	CASSTSGTSNQPQHF
TRBV5-1	TRBJ2-2	-	TRBD1	TGCGCCAGCAGCTCAGAAAAGGGACAGTCCCTCACCGGGGAGCTGTTTTTT	CASSSEKGQSLTGELFF
TRBV18	TRBJ2-3	few	-	TGTGCCAGCTCACCTCAACAGGGCCCTGGGACAGATACGCAGTATTTT	CASSPQQGPGTDTQYF
TRBV5-1	TRBJ2-2	few	-	TGCGCCAGCAGCTTGGGATCCAATTCGAACACCGGGGAGCTGTTTTTT	CASSLGSNSNTGELFF
TRBV11-2	TRBJ2-1	few	TRBD2	TGTGCCAGCAGCTCACCTCTAGCGGGAGTCTACAATGAGCAGTTCTTC	CASSSPLAGVYNEQFF
TRBV7-3	TRBJ2-7	many	TRBD2	TGTGCCAGCAGCTTAACTAGCGGGTCCTACGAGCAGTACTTC	CASSLTSGSYEQYF
TRBV4-1	TRBJ1-4	few	TRBD1	TGCGCCAGCAGCAGACAGGGGAGCACTAATGAAAAACTGTTTTTT	CASSRQGSTNEKLFF
TRBV29-1	TRBJ2-7	-	-	TGCAGCGGAGGAGACTACTACGAGCAGTACTTC	CSGGDYYEQYF
TRBV7-8	TRBJ2-3	-	-	TGTGCCAGCAGCTTAAACGGGAAAGGGTCAGATACGCAGTATTTT	CASSLNGKGSDTQYF
TRBV29-1	TRBJ2-5	many	-	TGCAGCGTTATCCGGGGTGGGGAGACCCAGTACTTC	CSVIRGGETQYF
TRBV27	TRBJ2-6	-	-	TGTGCCAGCAGTGACCGGACACGGACCAACGTCCTGACTTTC	CASSDRTRTNVLTF
TRBV7-8	TRBJ1-5	-	-	TGTGCCAGCAGCTCTCAATTCGGGACAAATGTATCGCCCCAGCATTTT	CASSSQFGTNVSPQHF
TRBV12-3/TRBV12-4	TRBJ2-1	-	-	TGTGCCAGCCGGCAGGGGGGGGCCGCCTACAATGAGCAGTTCTTC	CASRQGGAAYNEQFF
TRBV6-6	TRBJ1-1	many	-	TGTGCCAGCATCATGGAGCGGGGGGCATCTGGCGCTGAAGCTTTCTTT	CASIMERGASGAEAFF
TRBV5-1	TRBJ2-5	few	-	TGCGCCAGCAGCTTGGGGTCGAGTTTGGAGACCCAGTACTTC	CASSLGSSLETQYF
TRBV3-1	TRBJ2-4	-	TRBD1	TGTGCCAGCAGCCAGGGACAGGGGTTGAACATTCAGTACTTC	CASSQGQGLNIQYF
TRBV5-4	TRBJ2-3	many	-	TGTGCCAGCAGCTCGTCTCTGGGTGGCACAGATACGCAGTATTTT	CASSSSLGGTDTQYF
TRBV10-2	TRBJ1-6	few	-	TGCGCCAGCAGTGAGGACGGAAATTCACCCCTCCACTTT	CASSEDGNSPLHF
TRBV19	TRBJ2-1	few	TRBD2	TGTGCCAGTAGTATACCTCCGGGGGGGTCTCTATTTGAGCAGTTCTTC	CASSIPPGGSLFEQFF
TRBV7-6	TRBJ2-2	few	TRBD1	TGTGCCAGCAGCTTAGAAGGGACAGGGGGCCGAAACACCGGGGAGCTGTTTTTT	CASSLEGTGGRNTGELFF
TRBV7-3	TRBJ2-1	-	TRBD2	TGTGCCAGCAGCTACCGCCCGGGGGGGGTGGAAGAGCAGTTCTTC	CASSYRPGGVEEQFF
TRBV11-2	TRBJ2-3	few	-	TGTGCCAGCAGCTTAGATGCGAGGGGGGCAGGGTTGACAGATACGCAGTATTTT	CASSLDARGAGLTDTQYF
TRBV19	TRBJ1-2	many	-	TGTGCCACCCAAGCCCCGGACCCTACAGGGAACAGCTATGGCTACACCTTC	CATQAPDPTGNSYGYTF
TRBV12-3/TRBV12-4	TRBJ2-1	-	-	TGTGCCAGCAGCCCAGCCATGGACAGTTCCTCCTACAATGAGCAGTTCTTC	CASSPAMDSSSYNEQFF
TRBV7-2	TRBJ2-3	-	-	TGTGCCAGCAGCTTTCGAGCCGGTACGGATACGCAGTATTTT	CASSFRAGTDTQYF
TRBV20-1	TRBJ1-5	-	-	TGCAGTGTCGGGCGAAGCAATCAGCCCCAGCATTTT	CSVGRSNQPQHF
TRBV29-1	TRBJ1-1	many	-	TGCAGCGTCCAAGACGGCCGGTCTGAAGCTTTCTTT	CSVQDGRSEAFF
TRBV10-3	TRBJ2-1	-	TRBD1	TGTGTCATCACCGGGACAGGGGGCACCTACAATGAGCAGTTCTTC	CVITGTGGTYNEQFF
TRBV12-3/TRBV12-4	TRBJ1-3	many	TRBD1	TGTGCCAGCAGTCCCCGGACAGGGGCTGGAAACACCATATATTTT	CASSPRTGAGNTIYF
TRBV19	TRBJ1-6	few	TRBD1	TGTGCCAGTAGTGCGGACAGGGTGAGCTCCTATAATTCACCCCTCCACTTT	CASSADRVSSYNSPLHF
TRBV6-1	TRBJ1-1	-	TRBD1	TGTGCCAGCAGTTCAGCCGCAGGGGGTGCCGGGAACACTGAAGCTTTCTTT	CASSSAAGGAGNTEAFF
TRBV6-2/TRBV6-3	TRBJ2-2	-	-	TGTGCCAGCGCCCAGCCGCCGAACACCGGGGAGCTGTTTTTT	CASAQPPNTGELFF
TRBV2	TRBJ2-7	few	TRBD1	TGTGCCAGCAGCGGGACAGGGGGCGTCAACGAGCAGTACTTC	CASSGTGGVNEQYF
TRBV20-1	TRBJ2-4	-	-	TGCAGTACCCCAGCTTCTAGTAACATTCAGTACTTC	CSTPASSNIQYF
TRBV5-5	TRBJ2-7	-	-	TGTGCCAGCAGCTTGGACTCCGTTACGTACTTC	CASSLDSVTYF
TRBV7-2	TRBJ2-7	few	TRBD1	TGTGCCAGCAGCCGACAGGGGGCGAACGAGCAGTACTTC	CASSRQGANEQYF
TRBV5-1	TRBJ2-6	many	TRBD1	TGCGCCAGCAGCTCCCACCGGACAGGTCCTCTCTCTGGGGCCAACGTCCTGACTTTC	CASSSHRTGPLSGANVLTF
TRBV19	TRBJ2-7	-	-	TGTGCCAGTAGTATAGTTCCAGATATCACGTACGAGCAGTACTTC	CASSIVPDITYEQYF
TRBV5-1	TRBJ2-7	many	-	TGCGCCAGCAGCTTGGATGGGGGGCAGACAGCCCGGGAACAGTACTTC	CASSLDGGQTAREQYF
TRBV18	TRBJ2-2	many	TRBD2	TGTGCCAGCTCTCTTCGGACTAGTGTTCAGTCGTCATCAGCCGGGGAGCTGTTTTTT	CASSLRTSVQSSSAGELFF